This T cell receptor (beta chain) derives from a study of PD-1 blockade in mismatch repair-deficient tumors. Generated by immunoSEQ multiplex PCR, the TCRdb table keeps only in-frame clones and is missing some. There are fewer than 100,000 clones in the sample; approximately 81% occur only once, and roughly 2.7% lies in the top ten. In its sample, this clone is large. Its antigen is as yet unknown. Overall study findings and caveats: Rapid post-treatment expansion, then contraction, generally preceding radiologic response, marked tumor-resident clones.

The TCR-sequenced patients were a few responders to pembrolizumab. The CDR3 spans 14 residues. Trimming left V 3 bases short and J 5 bases short, with 11 bases between. The germline gives CDR1 SNHLY, CDR2 FYNNEI. The chain is built from TRBV2 and TRBJ1-5, with a tentative D call TRBD1 (5 bases). This TCR was recovered from an adult with mismatch repair-deficient cancer. The sequencing used peripheral blood, collected 12 weeks after starting pembrolizumab. The CDR3 here is CASSDWGVDQPQHF. The CDR3 nucleotides read TGTGCCAGCAGTGACTGGGGGGTGGATCAGCCCCAGCATTTT.